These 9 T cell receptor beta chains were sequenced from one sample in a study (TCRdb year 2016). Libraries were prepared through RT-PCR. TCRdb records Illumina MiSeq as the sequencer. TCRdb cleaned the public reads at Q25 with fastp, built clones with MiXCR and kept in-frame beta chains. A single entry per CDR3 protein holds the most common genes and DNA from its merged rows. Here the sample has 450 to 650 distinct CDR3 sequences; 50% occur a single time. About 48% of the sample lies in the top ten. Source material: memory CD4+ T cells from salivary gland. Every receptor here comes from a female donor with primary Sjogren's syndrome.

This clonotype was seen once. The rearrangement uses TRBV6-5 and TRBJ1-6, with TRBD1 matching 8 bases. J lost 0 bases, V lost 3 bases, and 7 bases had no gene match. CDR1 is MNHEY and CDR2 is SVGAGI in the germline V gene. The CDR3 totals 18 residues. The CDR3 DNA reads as TGTGCCAGCAGTTATCGGCCAGGGGGCAGCTCCTATAATTCACCCCTCCACTTT. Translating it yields CASSYRPGGSSYNSPLHF.

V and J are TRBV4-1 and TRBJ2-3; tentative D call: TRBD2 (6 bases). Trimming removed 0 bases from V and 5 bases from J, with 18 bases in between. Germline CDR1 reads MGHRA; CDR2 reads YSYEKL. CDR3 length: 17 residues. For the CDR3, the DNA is TGCGCCAGCAGCCAAGATAACAAGTCTAGCGATGTAGATACGCAGTATTTT. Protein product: CASSQDNKSSDVDTQYF.

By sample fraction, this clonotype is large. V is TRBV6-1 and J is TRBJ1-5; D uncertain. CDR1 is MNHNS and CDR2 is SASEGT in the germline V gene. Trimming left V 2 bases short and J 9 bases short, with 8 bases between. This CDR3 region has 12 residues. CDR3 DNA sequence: TGTGCCAGCAGTGAATGGGGTCGGCCCCAGCATTTT. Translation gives CASSEWGRPQHF.

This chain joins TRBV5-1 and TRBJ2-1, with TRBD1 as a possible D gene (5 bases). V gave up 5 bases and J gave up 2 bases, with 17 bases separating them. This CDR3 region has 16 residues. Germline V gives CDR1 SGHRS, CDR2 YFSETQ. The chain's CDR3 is CASSLTTGDPYNEQFF. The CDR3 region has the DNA TGCGCCAGCAGTCTTACTACAGGAGATCCCTACAATGAGCAGTTCTTC.

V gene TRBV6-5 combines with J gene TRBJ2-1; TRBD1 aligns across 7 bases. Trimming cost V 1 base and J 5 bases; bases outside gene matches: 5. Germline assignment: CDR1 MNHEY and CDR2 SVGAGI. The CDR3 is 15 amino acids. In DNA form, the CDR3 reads TGTGCCAGCAGTTACTTCGGGACAGTCCACAATGAGCAGTTCTTC. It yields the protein CASSYFGTVHNEQFF.

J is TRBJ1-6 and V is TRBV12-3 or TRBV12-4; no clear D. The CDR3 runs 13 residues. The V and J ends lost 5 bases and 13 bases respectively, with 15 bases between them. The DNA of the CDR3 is TGTGCCAGCAGTCCCGGCCCCTTGTTTCCCCTCCACTTT. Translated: CASSPGPLFPLHF.

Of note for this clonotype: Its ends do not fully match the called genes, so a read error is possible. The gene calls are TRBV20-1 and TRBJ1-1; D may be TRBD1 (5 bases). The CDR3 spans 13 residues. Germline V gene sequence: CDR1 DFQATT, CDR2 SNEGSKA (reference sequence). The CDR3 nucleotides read TGCAGTGCCAGAGGGGACGGGAACACTGAAGCTTTCTTT. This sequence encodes CSARGDGNTEAFF.

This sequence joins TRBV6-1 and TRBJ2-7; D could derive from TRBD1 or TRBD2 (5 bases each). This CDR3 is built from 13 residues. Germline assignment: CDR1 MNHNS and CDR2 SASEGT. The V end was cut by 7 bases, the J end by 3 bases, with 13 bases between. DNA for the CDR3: TGTGCCAGCAACTGGGGGTTTAACTACGAGCAGTACTTC. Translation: CASNWGFNYEQYF.

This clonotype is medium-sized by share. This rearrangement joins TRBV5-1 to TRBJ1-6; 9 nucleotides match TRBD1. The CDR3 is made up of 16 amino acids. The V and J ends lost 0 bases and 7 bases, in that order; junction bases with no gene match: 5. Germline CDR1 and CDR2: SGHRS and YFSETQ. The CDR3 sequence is CASSLVQGARNSPLHF. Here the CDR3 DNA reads TGCGCCAGCAGCTTGGTACAGGGGGCGCGGAATTCACCCCTCCACTTT.